This T cell receptor (beta chain) was documented in a study of graft-versus-host responses after intestinal transplantation. Study in general: Following induction with anti-thymocyte globulin, all recipients were given tacrolimus and steroids for 2 to 4 years. Regarding the study as a whole: GvH clones detected in recipient marrow included some appearing first in ileum or blood. Peak GvH clone levels in circulation were associated with early post-transplant HvG declines.

This clone came up a few times. Its cognate antigen is unknown. Assay used: immunoSEQ multiplex PCR; TCRdb lists only in-frame clones, some missing. The sample has fewer than 85,000 clones, 84% seen once. Germline values: CDR1 LGHNA, CDR2 YNFKEQ. CDR3 size: 14 residues. The V gene lost 2 bases and the J gene lost 7 bases, with 12 bases spanning the gap. The sample here was unstimulated CD4+ T cells sorted from spleen or lymph node cells, taken before transplant. The TCR originated in a human donor who was the organ donor for an intestinal transplant. J is TRBJ1-5 and V is TRBV4-2; weak D call: TRBD1 (6 bases). The CDR3 loop is CASSQIQGNQPQHF. The CDR3 region has the DNA TGTGCCAGCAGCCAAATACAGGGAAACCAGCCCCAGCATTTT.